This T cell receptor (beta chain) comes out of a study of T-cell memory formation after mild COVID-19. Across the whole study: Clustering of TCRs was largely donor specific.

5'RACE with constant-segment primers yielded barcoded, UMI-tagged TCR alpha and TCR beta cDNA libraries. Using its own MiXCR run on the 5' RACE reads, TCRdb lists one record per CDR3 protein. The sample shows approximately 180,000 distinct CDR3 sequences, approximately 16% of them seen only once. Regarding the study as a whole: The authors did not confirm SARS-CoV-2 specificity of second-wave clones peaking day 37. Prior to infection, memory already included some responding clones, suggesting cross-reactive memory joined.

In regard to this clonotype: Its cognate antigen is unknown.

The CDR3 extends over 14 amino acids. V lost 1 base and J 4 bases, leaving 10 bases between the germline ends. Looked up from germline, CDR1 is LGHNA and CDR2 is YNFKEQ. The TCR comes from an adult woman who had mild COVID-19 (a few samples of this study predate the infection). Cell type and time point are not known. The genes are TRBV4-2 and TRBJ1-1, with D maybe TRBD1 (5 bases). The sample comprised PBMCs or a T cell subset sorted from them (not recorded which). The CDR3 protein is CASSQGGRVTEAFF. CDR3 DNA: TGTGCCAGCAGCCAAGGAGGCAGGGTCACTGAAGCTTTCTTT.